Listed below are T cell receptor beta chains from one sample, sequenced in a study of blood T cell repertoires in COVID-19. TCRdb keeps only in-frame clones here, not all; method: immunoSEQ multiplex PCR. The table includes 200,000 to 250,000 clones, approximately 78% detected once. Specimen: peripheral blood. The origin of the receptors is a woman in her 70s with COVID-19, enrolled during active disease. The conserved cysteine and the conserved F or W are not part of the CDR3 here.

12,TRBJ1-2,TRBV28,ASSLRDSGYGYT
15,TRBJ2-1,TRBV7-9,ASSFPRAGPSYNEQF
13,TRBJ2-3,TRBV20-1,SASSRGVQRDTQY
14,TRBJ2-1,TRBV29-1,SVEDISGTGYNEQF
15,TRBJ2-2,TRBV4-3,ASSIQVAGEYTGELF
15,TRBJ2-2,TRBV7-3,ASSRPSSGSDTGELF
11,TRBJ2-2,TRBV30,AWRGGNTGELF
13,TRBJ1-5,TRBV18,ASSPGRTGEQPQH
15,TRBJ2-7,TRBV7-2,ASSPRNGQGHTYEQY
12,TRBJ1-1,TRBV7-2,ASSPTGRSTEAF
16,TRBJ1-4,TRBV11-3,ASSLDQGQGAGNEKLF
13,TRBJ1-1,TRBV27,ASSPSDRANTEAF
12,TRBJ1-2,TRBV28,ASSSGQGLGGYT
12,TRBJ1-1,TRBV29-1,SVTPTGRNTEAF
12,TRBJ2-1,TRBV2,ASRRLAGGGEQF
14,TRBJ1-2,TRBV14,ASSQAGQGQLGGYT
10,TRBJ1-1,TRBV29-1,SHEGGHTEAF
13,TRBJ2-1,TRBV11-3,ASSSGTSGRNEQF
11,TRBJ1-1,TRBV3-1/TRBV3-2,ASSQGRSTEAF
14,TRBJ1-1,TRBV30,AWTRGYLAVNTEAF
12,TRBJ1-3,TRBV4-1,ASSQEEISPTIY
12,TRBJ1-2,TRBV10-3,AIRGTGQTYGYT
11,TRBJ2-3,TRBV29-1,SVDTQGTDTQY
14,TRBJ2-3,TRBV9,ASSGRGTGVSDTQY
14,TRBJ1-5,TRBV24-1,ATSDFRTGSNQPQH
13,TRBJ2-7,TRBV6-5,ASSLGQAASYEQY
14,TRBJ2-1,TRBV5-1,ASSLAGKATTMRQF
11,TRBJ2-2,TRBV6-5,ASSPDTRGELF
14,TRBJ2-7,TRBV11-2,ASSSVAGGPRDEQY
14,TRBJ1-5,TRBV19,ATTDGELYSNQPQH
13,TRBJ2-2,TRBV4-3,ASSQAGGNTGELF
11,TRBJ1-3,TRBV28,ASPDSLGNTIY
16,TRBJ2-7,TRBV10-2,ASTSAGTSGRLDYEQY
14,TRBJ2-3,TRBV7-2,ASSLMLAGGIDTQY
13,TRBJ2-5,TRBV7-2,ASSLTGQGKETQY
13,TRBJ1-2,TRBV28,ASSTKRQGNLGYT